What follows is one TCR beta chain and its context. Its antigen is as yet unknown. The CDR3 contains 15 residues. Per germline, CDR1 SGHTA and CDR2 FQGTGA. For each CDR3 protein, TCRdb gives one entry from its re-call of the 5' RACE reads, without DNA. This sample's clone table lists about 460,000 distinct CDR3 sequences. The data derive from a study of T cells expressing NK-cell markers. The study's findings and limits: For a handful of donors, these clonotypes were likewise the leading ones in the CD3+CD56-NKG2C+ fraction. Roughly 1.0-7.0% of CD8+ T cells in about 6 donors belonged to dominant NKG2C+ clonotypes.

Sample: blood T cells: a sorted CD56 or NKG2C T cell subset, CD4+ or CD8+ T cells, or bulk PBMC T cells (not recorded which). The clonotype originates from a woman aged 50 to 60 in good health. V and J are TRBV7-3 and TRBJ2-3. The CDR3 reads CASSQDFASTDTQYF.